Below, 10 T cell receptor beta chains from the same sample are listed, as sequenced in a study of blood T cell repertoires in COVID-19. Here immunoSEQ multiplex PCR was the method, and the copy in TCRdb shows in-frame clones only, minus some. The sample carries roughly 200,000 clones, over 60% recorded once. The source material was peripheral blood. These receptors originate from a woman in her 70s with acute or convalescent COVID-19.

This clone has a handful of counts. The gene calls are TRBV3-1 (or the pseudogene TRBV3-2) and TRBJ2-1, with 13 bases aligning to TRBD2. The germline V gene encodes CDR1 LGHDT and CDR2 YNNKEL (reference sequence). The V and J ends lost 4 bases and 4 bases, in that order; junction bases with no gene match: 4. This CDR3 is 16 amino acids long. CDR3 sequence (DNA): TGTGCCAGCAGCCTAAGACTAGCGGGAGGATACAATGAGCAGTTCTTC. It translates to CASSLRLAGGYNEQFF.

In regard to this clone: A read error may account for a junction end that differs from germline. V and J are TRBV28 and TRBJ1-1, with 9 bases fitting TRBD1. This CDR3 is 16 amino acids long. The germline V gene encodes CDR1 MDHEN and CDR2 SYDVKM. The CDR3 sequence: CASSLNYGTGNIEAFF. The CDR3 DNA reads TGTGCCAGCAGTTTAAATTATGGGACAGGGAACATTGAAGCTTTCTTT.

The chain carries TRBV10-3 and TRBJ1-4, with a weak D call TRBD1 (5 bases). This CDR3 spans 17 amino acids. V was clipped by 0 bases and J by 0 bases, with 11 bases between them. Germline values: CDR1 ENHRY, CDR2 SYGVKD. The CDR3 region has the DNA TGTGCCATCAGTGAGTCGGACACGACCTCAACTAATGAAAAACTGTTTTTT. As protein: CAISESDTTSTNEKLFF.

The gene calls are TRBV7-9 and TRBJ2-1; 13 positions match TRBD2. CDR3 length equals 14 residues. The V gene end was trimmed by 6 bases and the J gene end by 9 bases; junction bases not matched to a gene: 5. Germline assignment: CDR1 SEHNR and CDR2 FQNEAQ (reference sequence). The CDR3 nucleotides are TGTGCCAGCAGGCGGACTAGCGGGAGCTTTGAGCAGTTCTTC. Protein sequence: CASRRTSGSFEQFF.

The V and J genes are TRBV3-1 (or the pseudogene TRBV3-2) and TRBJ2-7; D not resolved. The germline V gene encodes CDR1 LGHDT and CDR2 YNNKEL (reference sequence). The CDR3 consists of 13 residues. V was trimmed by 2 bases and J by 3 bases, leaving 8 bases between them. The CDR3 DNA sequence: TGTGCCAGCAGCCAACATACAAACTACGAGCAGTACTTC. Amino acid sequence: CASSQHTNYEQYF.

The chain employs TRBV5-1 and TRBJ1-5; D is possibly TRBD1 (6 bases). The germline gives CDR1 SGHRS, CDR2 YFSETQ. CDR3 size: 13 residues. Between the trimmed V and J ends, which lost 1 base and 9 bases, there was a span of 11 bases. CDR3 amino acids: CASSLSGDRPQHF. CDR3 nucleotides: TGCGCCAGCAGCTTGTCAGGGGACCGGCCCCAGCATTTT.

The rearrangement links TRBV19 to TRBJ1-5; 9 nucleotides agree with TRBD1. Trimming removed 7 bases from V and 7 bases from J; junction bases left unmatched: 8. Germline V lookup: CDR1 LNHDA, CDR2 SQIVND (reference sequence). The CDR3 extends over 14 amino acids. The CDR3 here is CASKNPGQGQPQHF. The CDR3 nucleotides read TGTGCCAGTAAAAATCCGGGACAGGGACAGCCCCAGCATTTT.

V gene TRBV7-9 combines with J gene TRBJ2-1, with a possible D match to TRBD2 (6 bases). The ends were cut back, 2 bases at V and 3 bases at J, with 14 bases in the middle. This CDR3 has 16 amino acids. From germline, CDR1 is SEHNR and CDR2 FQNEAQ (reference sequence). DNA for the CDR3: TGTGCCAGCAGCTTATTGGACGGAGGGATCTACAATGAGCAGTTCTTC. Its protein product is CASSLLDGGIYNEQFF.

This clone was counted between two and nine times. The V gene is TRBV10-3, the J gene TRBJ2-7; 14 nucleotides align to TRBD2. Trimming cost V 4 bases and J 3 bases; bases outside gene matches: 8. Germline CDR1 reads ENHRY; CDR2 reads SYGVKD. There are 17 residues in the CDR3. CDR3 sequence: CAISGTSGRLGGYEQYF. The CDR3, as DNA: TGTGCCATCAGTGGGACTAGCGGGAGGTTGGGGGGCTACGAGCAGTACTTC.

The V call is TRBV7-9, the J call TRBJ2-5, with 7 bases aligning to TRBD2. Trimming removed 4 bases from V and 1 base from J; junction bases left unmatched: 3. The germline gives CDR1 SEHNR, CDR2 FQNEAQ (reference sequence). There are 14 residues in the CDR3. The CDR3 region has the DNA TGTGCCAGCAGCTGGGGGGGACCCCAAGAGACCCAGTACTTC. This encodes CASSWGGPQETQYF. Full variable domain (missing parts from reference TRBV7-9 and TRBJ2-5): DTGVSQNPRHKITKRGQNVTFRCDPISEHNRLYWYRQTLGQGPEFLTYFQNEAQLEKSRLLSDRFSAERPKGSFSTLEIQRTEQGDSAMYLCASSWGGPQETQYFGPGTRLLVL.